This T cell receptor beta chain was captured in a study of CD8 T cells in Susac syndrome. Across the study: Patients with Susac syndrome were therapy-naive, taking corticosteroids, with some also receiving intravenous immunoglobulin, or taking intravenous immunoglobulin alone at the time their blood was drawn. Study findings and constraints: In total CD8+ repertoires, sixteen Susac-specific public clones were found, and CD8+ TEMRA repertoires had about five.

An input of roughly 0.5 to 1 ug of RNA was subjected to reverse transcription using random hexamers. Via MiXCR, TCRdb re-called the immunoSEQ multiplex PCR reads, giving one row per CDR3 protein. The sample yields about 120,000 distinct CDR3 sequences, around 95% seen once. Turning to this clonotype: The antigen is unknown.

Trimming removed 5 bases from V and 0 bases from J, with 10 bases in between. The CDR3 consists of 13 residues. The germline V gene encodes CDR1 GTSNPN and CDR2 SVGIG (reference sequence). The sequenced sample consisted of CD8+ T cells from PBMCs. The TCR was taken from a human donor with Susac syndrome. This chain connects TRBV30 to TRBJ1-1; tentatively, D is TRBD1 (5 bases). The CDR3 here is CAWGGVLNTEAFF. CDR3 coding DNA: TGTGCCTGGGGGGGAGTACTGAACACTGAAGCTTTCTTT.